This T cell receptor beta chain comes out of a study of cytomegalovirus exposure and HLA in healthy donors. Study results and caveats: Reports state that TCR beta sequences accurately predicted most subjects' HLA-A and HLA-B alleles. In a later analysis, HLA-associated beta chains showed higher expansion and lower generation probabilities than comparable chains.

A note on this clone: As yet, its antigen is unknown.

The study ran its PCR with 60 Vbeta and 13 Jbeta primers. The table came from immunoSEQ multiplex PCR; TCRdb's copy has only in-frame clones and leaves some out. Of roughly 140,000 clones in the sample, roughly 80% were seen once. The V gene's germline CDR1 is MNHNS and CDR2 SASEGT. J gave up 2 bases and V 2 bases, and 5 bases lay outside the gene matches. The CDR3 loop spans 15 amino acids. Source material: PBMCs. V gene TRBV6-1 combines with J gene TRBJ2-7; 8 positions agree with TRBD2. The TCR originated in a male donor in good health and CMV-seronegative. CDR3 bases: TGTGCCAGCAGTGAATTTACTAGCGGAACCTACGAGCAGTACTTC. This gives the protein CASSEFTSGTYEQYF.